Following are 32 T cell receptor beta chains from one sample sequenced in a study of shared clonotypes between healthy human individuals. Assay: immunoSEQ multiplex PCR; the TCRdb copy retains only in-frame clones and omits some. The data show millions of clones, more than 90% seen once. Sequenced: naive CD4+ T cells sorted from blood. Noted subset: CD45RA+ positively selected. The receptors were gathered from a man younger than 30 in good health.

The chain employs TRBV18 and TRBJ2-7, with D tentatively TRBD1 (5 bases). CDR1 is KGHSH and CDR2 is LQKENI in the germline V gene. The V gene lost 6 bases and the J gene lost 1 base, with 13 bases spanning the gap. CDR3 length equals 14 residues. Here the CDR3 DNA reads TGTGCCAGCTCTTACTTGACAGCTTCCTACGAGCAGTACTTC. It yields the protein CASSYLTASYEQYF.

The V gene is TRBV5-1, the J gene TRBJ2-7; no reliable D call. This CDR3 spans 14 amino acids. Trimming left V 1 base short and J 3 bases short, with 11 bases between. The germline gives CDR1 SGHRS, CDR2 YFSETQ. CDR3 residues: CASSLTYRNYEQYF. DNA for the CDR3: TGCGCCAGCAGCTTGACTTACAGAAACTACGAGCAGTACTTC.

This clone has more than one count but fewer than ten. The V call is TRBV6-1, the J call TRBJ1-1; TRBD1 agrees at 7 bases. V dropped 4 bases and J dropped 5; count of bases not matched to a gene: 10. The CDR3 loop spans 15 amino acids. Germline-derived CDR1 and CDR2 are MNHNS and SASEGT. The CDR3 nucleotides read TGTGCCAGCAGTGTCTCCGGGACAGCGAGGACTGAAGCTTTCTTT. As protein: CASSVSGTARTEAFF.

The chain couples TRBV6-1 to TRBJ1-2, with D possibly being TRBD1 (5 bases). The germline CDR1 and CDR2 sequences are MNHNS and SASEGT. V dropped 0 bases and J dropped 2 bases, with 10 bases sitting between them. CDR3 size: 15 residues. The CDR3 spells CASSEALGTNYGYTF. The CDR3 coding sequence is TGTGCCAGCAGTGAAGCGCTGGGGACCAACTATGGCTACACCTTC.

The chain uses TRBV5-4 and TRBJ2-4; 7 nucleotides agree with TRBD1. From germline, CDR1 is SGHNT and CDR2 YYREEE (reference sequence). There are 13 residues in the CDR3. Germline trimming cut 4 bases from V and 6 bases from J; bases unmatched to any gene: 4. In nucleotides, the CDR3 is TGTGCCAGCAGCCAGGGACAGACAAACATTCAGTACTTC. This codes for CASSQGQTNIQYF. Filled out from reference TRBV5-4 and TRBJ2-4, the complete variable domain reads ETGVTQSPTHLIKTRGQQVTLRCSSQSGHNTVSWYQQALGQGPQFIFQYYREEENGRGNFPPRFSGLQFPNYSSELNVNALELDDSALYLCASSQGQTNIQYFGAGTRLSVL.

V usage is TRBV30 and J usage is TRBJ1-3; weak D call: TRBD1 (6 bases). V dropped 4 bases and J dropped 2 bases, with 24 bases sitting between them. Germline CDR1 reads GTSNPN; CDR2 reads SVGIG (reference sequence). The CDR3 contains 18 residues. The CDR3 reads CAWKMRIDVTGTGNTIYF. CDR3 DNA sequence: TGTGCCTGGAAGATGAGGATTGATGTAACAGGGACTGGAAACACCATATATTTT.

This chain links TRBV19 with TRBJ1-1; D call uncertain. Per germline, CDR1 LNHDA and CDR2 SQIVND (reference sequence). The CDR3 has 15 amino acids. Trimming left V 7 bases short and J 0 bases short, with 15 bases between. This chain's CDR3 is CASKRTASMNTEAFF. CDR3 nucleotides: TGTGCCAGTAAAAGGACGGCATCAATGAACACTGAAGCTTTCTTT.

The J gene is TRBJ2-4, the V gene TRBV4-1, with a tentative D call TRBD1 (6 bases). V was clipped by 1 base and J by 1 base, with 14 bases between them. Looked up from germline, CDR1 is MGHRA and CDR2 is YSYEKL. The CDR3 length is 17 residues. CDR3 DNA sequence: TGCGCCAGCAGCCAAGGGGACACATTGGCGGCCAAAAACATTCAGTACTTC. This sequence encodes CASSQGDTLAAKNIQYF.

The rearrangement uses TRBV6-6 and TRBJ1-6; no clear D gene. Trimming shortened V by 3 bases and J by 13 bases, and 16 bases separated the two germline ends. The CDR3 runs to 14 residues. Germline V gene sequence: CDR1 MNHNY, CDR2 SVGAGI (reference sequence). In nucleotides, the CDR3 is TGTGCCAGCAGTTATAGAGAGACCCAGGTTCCCCTCCACTTT. It encodes CASSYRETQVPLHF.

V is TRBV30 and J is TRBJ1-3; D remains ambiguous. Germline V gene lookup returns CDR1 GTSNPN and CDR2 SVGIG (reference sequence). V gave up 1 base and J gave up 2 bases, with 9 bases separating them. This CDR3 has 14 residues. The CDR3 loop is CAWSGTLAGNTIYF. The CDR3 DNA reads as TGTGCCTGGAGTGGGACTTTAGCTGGAAACACCATATATTTT.

The CDR3 DNA reads TGTGCCAGCAGTTTCGTGCCGCTCACCTACGAGCAGTACTTC. Amino acid sequence: CASSFVPLTYEQYF. This sequence joins TRBV27 and TRBJ2-7; D not resolved. Germline V gene data show CDR1 as MNHEY and CDR2 as SMNVEV (reference sequence). The CDR3 totals 14 residues. The V end lost 3 bases, the J end lost 2 bases, and 11 bases lay between the germline ends.

This clone appeared a single time. J is TRBJ2-7 and V is TRBV2, with D perhaps being TRBD1 or TRBD2 (7 bases each). Deletions cut 3 bases from V and 3 bases from J, with 15 bases between. The CDR3 sequence is 15 residues long. Germline lookup yields CDR1 SNHLY and CDR2 FYNNEI. CDR3 loop: CASSDISGGGYEQYF. The CDR3 DNA is TGTGCCAGCAGTGACATCTCAGGGGGGGGCTACGAGCAGTACTTC.

The genes are TRBV6-5 and TRBJ2-5, with TRBD1 matching 9 bases. CDR3 size: 15 residues. The V and J ends lost 6 bases and 1 base, in that order; junction bases with no gene match: 6. Germline-derived CDR1 and CDR2 are MNHEY and SVGAGI. The CDR3 region has the DNA TGTGCCAGCAGGCCGGGACAGGGCGCCCAAGAGACCCAGTACTTC. This translates into CASRPGQGAQETQYF.

The chain combines TRBV19 with TRBJ1-4; D call uncertain. Germline assignment: CDR1 LNHDA and CDR2 SQIVND (reference sequence). The CDR3 is 14 amino acids. V gave up 0 bases and J gave up 4 bases, with 6 bases separating them. In DNA form, the CDR3 reads TGTGCCAGTAGTATAGAATTTGGTAATGAAAAACTGTTTTTT. It specifies CASSIEFGNEKLFF.

CDR3 loop: CASSPSIGQGSSTDTQYF. The DNA of the CDR3 is TGTGCCAGCTCACCATCCATAGGACAGGGCTCTAGCACAGATACGCAGTATTTT. V and J are TRBV18 and TRBJ2-3; 8 bases match TRBD1. Germline V gene sequence: CDR1 KGHSH, CDR2 LQKENI. The CDR3 is made up of 18 amino acids. V was pared by 2 bases and J by 0 bases, with 10 bases of the junction left unmatched.

To note about this clone: The sample has other DNA sequences that encode this CDR3 too. This rearrangement joins TRBV5-1 to TRBJ1-4, with D perhaps TRBD1 (5 bases). CDR3 size: 16 residues. Trimming pared 0 bases from V and 0 bases from J, leaving 9 bases between. Germline assignment: CDR1 SGHRS and CDR2 YFSETQ. The DNA for the CDR3 is TGCGCCAGCAGCTTGGGGACACTTGCAACTAATGAAAAACTGTTTTTT. It codes for CASSLGTLATNEKLFF.

This clone has only one observation. The chain is built from TRBV7-9 and TRBJ2-1; D remains unclear. The length of the CDR3 is 14 residues. Trimming cost V 3 bases and J 4 bases, with 10 bases left between them. Germline V CDR1 and CDR2: SEHNR, FQNEAQ (reference sequence). CDR3 residues: CASSFPQAYNEQFF. Written as DNA, the CDR3 is TGTGCCAGCAGCTTTCCGCAGGCATACAATGAGCAGTTCTTC.

This rearrangement joins TRBV19 to TRBJ2-1, with 7 bases identical to TRBD1. J gave up 0 bases and V 8 bases, and 4 bases lay outside the gene matches. The CDR3 loop spans 14 amino acids. Germline loops: CDR1 LNHDA, CDR2 SQIVND (reference sequence). The CDR3 loop is CASSTGFSYNEQFF. The DNA for the CDR3 is TGTGCCAGTTCGACAGGGTTCTCCTACAATGAGCAGTTCTTC.

This chain joins TRBV19 and TRBJ2-1, with TRBD2 matching over 10 bases. The germline V gene has CDR1 LNHDA and CDR2 SQIVND (reference sequence). This CDR3 is built from 17 residues. Trimming took 3 bases from V and 2 from J; bases not matched to a gene: 7. CDR3 nucleotides: TGTGCCAGTAGTATTGACAGCACTAGCGGGACCTACAATGAGCAGTTCTTC. Translated: CASSIDSTSGTYNEQFF.

This chain links TRBV9 with TRBJ2-7; 8 nucleotides agree with TRBD2. This CDR3 is 15 amino acids long. With V trimmed by 3 bases and J by 4 bases, 9 bases remained unmatched. The germline V gene has CDR1 SGDLS and CDR2 YYNGEE. The CDR3 region is CASSDQAGEAYEQYF. CDR3 sequence (DNA): TGTGCCAGCAGCGACCAAGCGGGAGAAGCTTACGAGCAGTACTTC.

The chain recombines TRBV5-4 with TRBJ2-3; 7 bases map to TRBD2. The germline gives CDR1 SGHNT, CDR2 YYREEE (reference sequence). There are 15 residues in the CDR3. With 3 bases clipped from V and 0 bases from J, the junction kept 4 bases outside the gene matches. As DNA, the CDR3 is TGTGCCAGCAGCTGGGGGGGGACTAGCACAGATACGCAGTATTTT. Encoded protein: CASSWGGTSTDTQYF.

This chain joins TRBV9 and TRBJ2-7; TRBD2 aligns across 12 bases. Germline V gene lookup returns CDR1 SGDLS and CDR2 YYNGEE. Trimming cost V 5 bases and J 2 bases; bases outside gene matches: 8. CDR3 size: 16 residues. The CDR3 DNA follows: TGTGCCAGCAGACCCGAAGGGACTAGCGGGCCCTACGAGCAGTACTTC. It specifies CASRPEGTSGPYEQYF.

This clone was observed a few times. The chain links TRBV2 to TRBJ1-1, with D hard to call. The germline V and J ends were trimmed by 5 bases and 0 bases, with 4 bases remaining between them. Germline V CDR1 and CDR2: SNHLY, FYNNEI. The CDR3 consists of 12 residues. The CDR3, as DNA: TGTGCCAGCAGTTCTATGAACACTGAAGCTTTCTTT. This codes for CASSSMNTEAFF.

J is TRBJ2-5 and V is TRBV28; TRBD2 agrees at 12 bases. Germline lookup yields CDR1 MDHEN and CDR2 SYDVKM. Trimming cost V 5 bases and J 5 bases; bases outside gene matches: 9. The CDR3 has 16 residues. Here the CDR3 reads CASSAPSGGAFETQYF. In DNA, the CDR3 is TGTGCCAGCAGTGCACCTAGCGGGGGGGCCTTCGAGACCCAGTACTTC.

The rearrangement joins TRBV19 to TRBJ1-6, with TRBD1 matching 10 bases. The CDR3 extends over 17 amino acids. J gave up 5 bases and V 5 bases, and 9 bases lay outside the gene matches. Germline V gives CDR1 LNHDA, CDR2 SQIVND (reference sequence). The CDR3 DNA is TGTGCCAGTAGTTCACCCCCCGGGACAGGGGATAATTCACCCCTCCACTTT. It specifies CASSSPPGTGDNSPLHF.

The chain is built from TRBV19 and TRBJ2-1; D may be TRBD2 (8 bases). Trimming pared 0 bases from V and 6 bases from J, leaving 15 bases between. Germline lookup yields CDR1 LNHDA and CDR2 SQIVND (reference sequence). The length of the CDR3 is 16 residues. CDR3 DNA: TGTGCCAGTAGTATAGATTCGGGAGGGGGCGGCAATGAGCAGTTCTTC. This sequence encodes CASSIDSGGGGNEQFF. Full variable domain (outside the CDR3, taken from reference TRBV19 and TRBJ2-1): DGGITQSPKYLFRKEGQNVTLSCEQNLNHDAMYWYRQDPGQGLRLIYYSQIVNDFQKGDIAEGYSVSREKKESFPLTVTSAQKNPTAFYLCASSIDSGGGGNEQFFGPGTRLTVL.

The V call is TRBV18, the J call TRBJ1-2, with TRBD1 as a possible D gene (5 bases). V lost 3 bases to trimming and J lost 6 bases, with 17 bases between them. The CDR3 runs 15 residues. The germline CDR1 and CDR2 sequences are KGHSH and LQKENI. The CDR3: CASSPRAAEGNGYTF. The CDR3 bases are TGTGCCAGCTCACCGAGGGCTGCGGAGGGGAATGGCTACACCTTC.

The chain carries TRBV4-1 and TRBJ2-3, with 13 bases that match TRBD2. Per germline, CDR1 MGHRA and CDR2 YSYEKL. Trimming took 1 base from V and 1 from J; bases not matched to a gene: 2. The CDR3 length is 17 residues. The CDR3 DNA reads TGCGCCAGCAGCCAAGGGACTAGCGGGAGAGGCACAGATACGCAGTATTTT. It codes for CASSQGTSGRGTDTQYF.

The rearrangement uses TRBV5-5 and TRBJ2-7; D tentatively fits TRBD1 or TRBD2 (5 bases each). The V end was cut by 3 bases, the J end by 3 bases, with 13 bases between. CDR3 length: 14 residues. In germline, CDR1 is SGHKS, CDR2 YYEKEE (reference sequence). The CDR3 DNA follows: TGTGCCAGCAGCTACCTGGGGGTCTACTACGAGCAGTACTTC. Protein: CASSYLGVYYEQYF.

This clone was detected only once. The chain is built from TRBV10-1 and TRBJ2-5; possibly TRBD2 for D (6 bases). CDR3 size: 14 residues. CDR1 is WNHNN and CDR2 is SYGVQD in the germline V gene (reference sequence). V lost 2 bases, J lost 5 bases, and 12 bases lay in between. The CDR3 DNA follows: TGCGCCAGCAGTGAGAATAGTGGGAGGGAGACCCAGTACTTC. This encodes CASSENSGRETQYF.

The CDR3 spells CASSPPGHHSYEQYF. CDR3 bases: TGTGCCAGCAGTCCACCGGGACACCACTCCTACGAGCAGTACTTC. V and J are TRBV28 and TRBJ2-7, with D perhaps TRBD1 (6 bases). Trimming pared 5 bases from V and 0 bases from J, leaving 14 bases between. The CDR3 spans 15 residues. Germline CDR1 reads MDHEN; CDR2 reads SYDVKM.

The rearrangement uses TRBV7-8 and TRBJ1-2; no firm D call. The CDR3 totals 16 residues. The V and J ends lost 3 bases and 8 bases respectively, with 22 bases between them. The V gene's germline CDR1 is SGHVS and CDR2 FQNEAQ. The DNA of the CDR3 is TGTGCCAGCAGCTTGAGGGAACCGGGATCTAACCGGGGCTACACCTTC. Its protein product is CASSLREPGSNRGYTF.